This entry describes one TCR beta chain. The sample comes from a study of blood T cell repertoires in COVID-19. Overall study: The analysed material was cDNA or gDNA that came from T cells, B-cell-depleted T cells, or PBMCs.

This CDR3 contains 15 residues. The ends lost 4 bases at V and 4 bases at J; junction bases unmatched: 8. Germline V gene sequence: CDR1 MGHRA, CDR2 YSYEKL. In the study's own analysis: Estimates of nucleated cell counts were drawn from the amplification of reference gene primers. Generated by immunoSEQ multiplex PCR, the TCRdb table keeps only in-frame clones and is missing some. Clonal size and the V and J genes are those of that table, whereas D and trimming came from the DNA. The repertoire holds fewer than 450,000 clones, with 90% as singletons. The chain combines TRBV4-1 with TRBJ2-7, with 9 bases lining up with TRBD1. Sequencing was carried out using PBMCs or T cells enriched from blood (not recorded which). The origin of this receptor is a man between 18 and 29 years old who had recovered from COVID-19. The CDR3 is CASSPGTGSFYEQYF. The CDR3, as DNA: TGCGCCAGCAGCCCGGGGACAGGGAGTTTTTACGAGCAGTACTTC.